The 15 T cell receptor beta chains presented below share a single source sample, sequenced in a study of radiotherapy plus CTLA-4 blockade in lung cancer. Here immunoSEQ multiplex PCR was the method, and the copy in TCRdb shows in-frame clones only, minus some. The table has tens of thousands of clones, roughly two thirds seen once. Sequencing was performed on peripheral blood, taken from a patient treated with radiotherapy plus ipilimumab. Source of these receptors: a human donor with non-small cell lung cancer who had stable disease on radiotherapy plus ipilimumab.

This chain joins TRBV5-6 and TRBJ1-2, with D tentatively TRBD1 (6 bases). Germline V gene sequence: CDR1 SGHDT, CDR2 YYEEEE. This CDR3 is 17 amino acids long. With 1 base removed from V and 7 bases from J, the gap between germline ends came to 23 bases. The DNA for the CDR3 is TGTGCCAGCAGCTTGTGGCAAACGGCAGGGGCCCTATTTGGCTACACCTTC. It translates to CASSLWQTAGALFGYTF.

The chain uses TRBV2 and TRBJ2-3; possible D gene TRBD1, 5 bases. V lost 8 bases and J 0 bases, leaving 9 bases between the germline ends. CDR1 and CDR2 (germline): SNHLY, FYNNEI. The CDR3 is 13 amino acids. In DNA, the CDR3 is TGTGCCAGCCAGACAGCTAGCACAGATACGCAGTATTTT. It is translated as CASQTASTDTQYF.

CDR3: CASSIVGGGQPQHF. The DNA of the CDR3 is TGTGCCAGTAGTATTGTTGGGGGGGGACAGCCCCAGCATTTT. The chain employs TRBV19 and TRBJ1-5; TRBD1 might be the D (5 bases). Per the germline V gene, CDR1 is LNHDA and CDR2 is SQIVND (reference sequence). This CDR3 contains 14 residues. V lost 3 bases to trimming and J lost 7 bases, with 13 bases between them. The whole variable domain, remainder taken from reference TRBV19 and TRBJ1-5, is DGGITQSPKYLFRKEGQNVTLSCEQNLNHDAMYWYRQDPGQGLRLIYYSQIVNDFQKGDIAEGYSVSREKKESFPLTVTSAQKNPTAFYLCASSIVGGGQPQHFGDGTRLSIL.

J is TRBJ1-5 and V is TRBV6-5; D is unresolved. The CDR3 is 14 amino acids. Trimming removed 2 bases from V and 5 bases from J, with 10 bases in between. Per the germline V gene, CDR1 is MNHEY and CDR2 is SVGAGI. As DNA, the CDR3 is TGTGCCAGCAGTTACGGTCCCACGGATCAGCCCCAGCATTTT. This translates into CASSYGPTDQPQHF.

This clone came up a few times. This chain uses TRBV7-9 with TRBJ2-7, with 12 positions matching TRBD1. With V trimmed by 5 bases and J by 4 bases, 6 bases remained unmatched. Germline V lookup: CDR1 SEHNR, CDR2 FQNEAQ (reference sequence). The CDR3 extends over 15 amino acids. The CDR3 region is CASSRGDRGLYEQYF. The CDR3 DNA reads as TGTGCCAGCAGCCGTGGGGACAGGGGGCTGTACGAGCAGTACTTC. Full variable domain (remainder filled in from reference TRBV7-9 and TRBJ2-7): DTGVSQNPRHKITKRGQNVTFRCDPISEHNRLYWYRQTLGQGPEFLTYFQNEAQLEKSRLLSDRFSAERPKGSFSTLEIQRTEQGDSAMYLCASSRGDRGLYEQYFGPGTRLTVT.

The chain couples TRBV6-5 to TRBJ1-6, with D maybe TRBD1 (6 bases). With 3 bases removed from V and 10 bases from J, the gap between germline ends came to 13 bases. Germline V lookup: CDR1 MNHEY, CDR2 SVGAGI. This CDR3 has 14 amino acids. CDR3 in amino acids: CASSYEGGGSPLHF. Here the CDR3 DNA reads TGTGCCAGCAGTTATGAAGGGGGGGGCTCACCCCTCCACTTT.

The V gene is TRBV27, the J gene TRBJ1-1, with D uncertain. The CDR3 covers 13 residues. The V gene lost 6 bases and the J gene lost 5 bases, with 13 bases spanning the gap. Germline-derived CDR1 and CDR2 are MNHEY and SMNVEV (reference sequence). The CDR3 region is CASSVPGRTEAFF. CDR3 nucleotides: TGTGCCAGCAGCGTGCCTGGGAGAACTGAAGCTTTCTTT.

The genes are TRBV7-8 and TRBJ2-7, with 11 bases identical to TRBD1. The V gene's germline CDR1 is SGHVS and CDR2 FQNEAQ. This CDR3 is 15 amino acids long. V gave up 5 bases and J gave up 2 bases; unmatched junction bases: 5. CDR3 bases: TGTGCCAGCAGCCAGGGACAGGGGGTTACCTACGAGCAGTACTTC. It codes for CASSQGQGVTYEQYF.

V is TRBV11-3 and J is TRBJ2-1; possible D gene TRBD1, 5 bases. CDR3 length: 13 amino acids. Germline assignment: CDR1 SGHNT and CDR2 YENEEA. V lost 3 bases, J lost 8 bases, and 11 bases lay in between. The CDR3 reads CASSFGHGDEQFF. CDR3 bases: TGTGCCAGCAGCTTTGGACATGGGGATGAGCAGTTCTTC.

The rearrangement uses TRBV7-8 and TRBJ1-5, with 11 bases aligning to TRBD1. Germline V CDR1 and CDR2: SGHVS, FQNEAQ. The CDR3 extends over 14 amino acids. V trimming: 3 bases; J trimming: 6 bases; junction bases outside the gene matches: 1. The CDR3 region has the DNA TGTGCCAGCAGCTTCGGACAGGGGGCTCAGCCCCAGCATTTT. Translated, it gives CASSFGQGAQPQHF.

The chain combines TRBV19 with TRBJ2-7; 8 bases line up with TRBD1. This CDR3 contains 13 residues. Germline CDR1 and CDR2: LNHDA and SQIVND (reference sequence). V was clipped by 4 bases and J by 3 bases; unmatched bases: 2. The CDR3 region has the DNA TGTGCCAGTAGTACCGGACAGGGCTACGAGCAGTACTTC. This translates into CASSTGQGYEQYF. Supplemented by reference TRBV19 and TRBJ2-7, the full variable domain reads DGGITQSPKYLFRKEGQNVTLSCEQNLNHDAMYWYRQDPGQGLRLIYYSQIVNDFQKGDIAEGYSVSREKKESFPLTVTSAQKNPTAFYLCASSTGQGYEQYFGPGTRLTVT.

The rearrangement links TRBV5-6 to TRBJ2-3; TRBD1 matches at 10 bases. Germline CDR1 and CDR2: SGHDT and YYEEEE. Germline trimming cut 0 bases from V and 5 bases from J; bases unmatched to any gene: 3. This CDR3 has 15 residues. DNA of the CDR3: TGTGCCAGCAGCTTGGAGGGGACAGGGGTAGATACGCAGTATTTT. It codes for CASSLEGTGVDTQYF. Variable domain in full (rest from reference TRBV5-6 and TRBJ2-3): DAGVTQSPTHLIKTRGQQVTLRCSPKSGHDTVSWYQQALGQGPQFIFQYYEEEERQRGNFPDRFSGHQFPNYSSELNVNALLLGDSALYLCASSLEGTGVDTQYFGPGTRLTVL.

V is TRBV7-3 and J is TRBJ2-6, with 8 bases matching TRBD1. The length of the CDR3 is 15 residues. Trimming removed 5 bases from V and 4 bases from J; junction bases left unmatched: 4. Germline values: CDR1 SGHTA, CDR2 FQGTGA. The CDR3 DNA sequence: TGTGCCAGCAGCGGCAGGGGGCGGGGGGCCAACGTCCTGACTTTC. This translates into CASSGRGRGANVLTF.

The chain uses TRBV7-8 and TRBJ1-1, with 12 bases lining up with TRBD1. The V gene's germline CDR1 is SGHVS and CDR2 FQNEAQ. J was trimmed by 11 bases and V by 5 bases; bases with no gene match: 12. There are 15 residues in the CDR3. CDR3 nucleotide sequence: TGTGCCAGCAGCCCCACGGGGACAGGGGGCTTGGTGGCTTTCTTT. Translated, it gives CASSPTGTGGLVAFF.

The CDR3 is CASSREGAGHNEQFF. The CDR3 DNA is TGTGCCAGCAGCCGAGAGGGGGCGGGGCACAATGAGCAGTTCTTC. V is TRBV9 and J is TRBJ2-1; tentative D call: TRBD1 (7 bases). CDR3 length equals 15 residues. Germline V lookup: CDR1 SGDLS, CDR2 YYNGEE. Trimming cost V 4 bases and J 5 bases, with 16 bases left between them. Combining the CDR3 with reference TRBV9 and TRBJ2-1 gives the whole variable domain DSGVTQTPKHLITATGQRVTLRCSPRSGDLSVYWYQQSLDQGLQFLIQYYNGEERAKGNILERFSAQQFPDLHSELNLSSLELGDSALYFCASSREGAGHNEQFFGPGTRLTVL.